This entry lists 20 T cell receptor beta chains sequenced from one sample in a study of low-dose radiotherapy and immunotherapy resistance in tumors. First-strand cDNA relied on TRAV- and TRBV-specific primers spanning alpha and beta chains. TCRs underwent about 20 PCR cycles of amplification with a constant-region primer and V-primer adapter. TCRdb used MiXCR to reprocess the reads, holding one entry per CDR3 protein. In the table there are some 94,000 distinct CDR3 sequences, about 20% of which are singletons. Time point noted: after trial treatment. Treatment described: LDRT plus nivolumab, ipilimumab, low-dose cyclophosphamide and aspirin (RACIN trial). Sequencing used PBMCs, obtained after low-dose radiotherapy plus immunotherapy. These TCRs come from a female donor with ovarian cancer.

The gene calls are TRBV20-1 and TRBJ2-5, with D perhaps matching TRBD1 or TRBD2 (7 bases each). Per the germline V gene, CDR1 is DFQATT and CDR2 is SNEGSKA (reference sequence). The ends were cut back, 5 bases at V and 5 bases at J, with 15 bases in the middle. This CDR3 comprises 13 residues. CDR3: CSAWAGGVETQYF. For the CDR3, the DNA is TGCAGTGCTTGGGCAGGGGGGGTGGAGACCCAGTACTTC.

This clonotype was found many times. V is TRBV11-2 and J is TRBJ2-7; D is unclear. With 5 bases removed from V and 3 bases from J, the gap between germline ends came to 5 bases. The germline V gene has CDR1 SGHAT and CDR2 FQNNGV. CDR3 length: 11 residues. CDR3 DNA sequence: TGTGCCAGCAGCGAATTCTACGAGCAGTACTTC. Translation gives CASSEFYEQYF.

This clonotype was counted ten times or more. The genes are TRBV5-6 and TRBJ1-1, with D hard to call. The CDR3 is 12 amino acids. The V end lost 4 bases, the J end lost 5 bases, and 9 bases lay between the germline ends. Germline CDR1 is SGHDT and CDR2 is YYEEEE. The CDR3 protein is CASSLLATEAFF. The CDR3, as DNA: TGTGCCAGCAGCCTACTAGCAACTGAAGCTTTCTTT. The whole variable domain, remainder taken from reference TRBV5-6 and TRBJ1-1, is DAGVTQSPTHLIKTRGQQVTLRCSPKSGHDTVSWYQQALGQGPQFIFQYYEEEERQRGNFPDRFSGHQFPNYSSELNVNALLLGDSALYLCASSLLATEAFFGQGTRLTVV.

This clonotype was recorded at least ten times. The rearrangement links TRBV2 to TRBJ1-2; possible D gene TRBD1, 5 bases. This CDR3 comprises 12 residues. V was shortened by 11 bases and J by 4 bases, with 14 bases between the two germline ends. Germline V gives CDR1 SNHLY, CDR2 FYNNEI. The CDR3 spells CAGHRILYGYTF. The CDR3 nucleotides are TGTGCCGGACACAGAATACTCTATGGCTACACCTTC. Full variable domain (rest looked up from reference TRBV2 and TRBJ1-2): EPEVTQTPSHQVTQMGQEVILRCVPISNHLYFYWYRQILGQKVEFLVSFYNNEISEKSEIFDDQFSVERPDGSNFTLKIRSTKLEDSAMYFCAGHRILYGYTFGSGTRLTVV.

This clonotype was detected many times. CDR3 nucleotide sequence: TGCAGTGCTAGGCGCCGTAACATAGCGGGGGCTGGGACCGGGGAGCTGTTTTTT. Amino acids: CSARRRNIAGAGTGELFF. The V gene is TRBV20-1, the J gene TRBJ2-2, with TRBD2 matching 9 bases. Germline lookup yields CDR1 DFQATT and CDR2 SNEGSKA (reference sequence). The V gene end was trimmed by 3 bases and the J gene end by 5 bases; junction bases not matched to a gene: 16. The CDR3 is 18 residues long.

V usage is TRBV6-1 and J usage is TRBJ2-7; a possible D gene is TRBD1 (6 bases). Germline V gene data show CDR1 as MNHNS and CDR2 as SASEGT. V lost 6 bases and J 6 bases, leaving 21 bases between the germline ends. This CDR3 contains 15 residues. Written as DNA, the CDR3 is TGTGCCAGCAGGGGACCTTGGGACACCAAGGGCGAGCAGTACTTC. This gives the protein CASRGPWDTKGEQYF.

This clonotype was seen ten or more times. The V and J genes are TRBV5-1 and TRBJ2-3; unclear D gene. V gave up 4 bases and J gave up 1 base, with 13 bases separating them. Germline V lookup: CDR1 SGHRS, CDR2 YFSETQ. CDR3 length equals 15 residues. The chain's CDR3 is CASSVGPARTDTQYF. The CDR3 bases are TGCGCCAGCAGCGTAGGCCCGGCCCGCACAGATACGCAGTATTTT.

This clonotype showed up many times. The V call is TRBV20-1, the J call TRBJ2-5; perhaps D is TRBD1 or TRBD2 (5 bases each). The CDR3 spans 15 residues. Germline V lookup: CDR1 DFQATT, CDR2 SNEGSKA (reference sequence). Deletions cut 2 bases from V and 4 bases from J, with 17 bases between. CDR3 sequence (DNA): TGCAGTGCTAGACCGACGGGTCGGGACCCAGAGACCCAGTACTTC. Translated: CSARPTGRDPETQYF.

About this clonotype itself: Given a far larger clone just one base away, this is likely a sequencing read error. The V gene is TRBV5-8, the J gene TRBJ1-2; D gene unclear. The CDR3 spans 13 residues. The germline V gene has CDR1 SGHTS and CDR2 YDEGEE. Trimming took 4 bases from V and 6 from J, leaving 13 bases between them. CDR3 sequence: CASSRWSMDGYTF. CDR3 nucleotide sequence: TGTGCCAGCAGCCGCTGGTCCATGGATGGCTACACCTTC. The full variable domain, in which reference TRBV5-8 and TRBJ1-2 provide the parts outside the CDR3, is EAGVTQSPTHLIKTRGQQATLRCSPISGHTSVYWYQQALGLGLQFLLWYDEGEERNRGNFPPRFSGRQFPNYSSELNVNALELEDSALYLCASSRWSMDGYTFGSGTRLTVV.

There are many counts of this clonotype. The CDR3 DNA is TGTGCCAGCTCATCCCCCCGGGGGCGCGGGGGATCCTCTGTCTACAATGAGCAGTTCTTC. As protein: CASSSPRGRGGSSVYNEQFF. The chain combines TRBV18 with TRBJ2-1; D perhaps matches TRBD2 (7 bases). The CDR3 spans 20 residues. Germline CDR1 and CDR2: KGHSH and LQKENI. The V end was cut by 5 bases, the J end by 3 bases, with 29 bases between.

At least ten counts were recorded for this clonotype. V is TRBV19 and J is TRBJ1-1; 8 bases agree with TRBD1. Germline-derived CDR1 and CDR2 are LNHDA and SQIVND (reference sequence). V lost 9 bases and J lost 0; bases outside the gene matches: 9. CDR3 length equals 15 residues. In nucleotides, the CDR3 is TGTGCCAGCGACCCCGACAGGGGCGTGAACACTGAAGCTTTCTTT. Its protein is CASDPDRGVNTEAFF.

This clonotype was detected only a few times. The J gene is TRBJ2-7, the V gene TRBV5-1; 11 bases are a match to TRBD2. This CDR3 region has 15 residues. J was trimmed by 2 bases and V by 1 base; bases with no gene match: 2. Germline assignment: CDR1 SGHRS and CDR2 YFSETQ. Here the CDR3 reads CASSLRLAGTYEQYF. CDR3 coding DNA: TGCGCCAGCAGCTTGCGACTAGCGGGGACCTACGAGCAGTACTTC.

This chain uses TRBV5-1 with TRBJ2-1; 7 bases fit TRBD1. The CDR3 sequence is 15 residues long. The germline V gene encodes CDR1 SGHRS and CDR2 YFSETQ. Unmatched junction bases numbered 11, after V lost 4 bases and J lost 7 bases. CDR3 DNA sequence: TGCGCCAGCAGCCCAGGGGACAGTCCGTGGAATGAGCAGTTCTTC. Protein: CASSPGDSPWNEQFF.

On this clonotype: A far bigger clonotype differs at one base, so this is likely a read error. The chain combines TRBV10-3 with TRBJ2-5; the D gene is possibly TRBD2 (7 bases). Germline CDR1 ENHRY, CDR2 SYGVKD. This CDR3 is built from 15 residues. V lost 6 bases and J lost 11, with 25 bases in between. This CDR3 is CAIRPARRGLNEQYF. The CDR3 DNA reads as TGTGCCATCAGACCGGCACGGCGGGGGCTCAATGAGCAGTACTTC.

The rearrangement links TRBV5-1 to TRBJ2-1; 7 nucleotides line up with TRBD2. The CDR3 has 18 amino acids. V trimming: 1 base; J trimming: 1 base; junction bases outside the gene matches: 11. Germline lookup yields CDR1 SGHRS and CDR2 YFSETQ. The CDR3 DNA follows: TGCGCCAGCAGCTTGCGGGTTACCAGCGGGAAATCCTACAATGAGCAGTTCTTC. Protein sequence: CASSLRVTSGKSYNEQFF.

This chain links TRBV19 with TRBJ2-5, with TRBD1 matching over 7 bases. Germline CDR1 reads LNHDA; CDR2 reads SQIVND (reference sequence). The CDR3 extends over 17 amino acids. Trimming at V came to 0 bases and at J to 4 bases, leaving 11 bases not matched to a gene. The DNA of the CDR3 is TGTGCCAGTAGTATAGAGATCGGTGGACAGGTAGGAGAGACCCAGTACTTC. The encoded protein is CASSIEIGGQVGETQYF.

This clonotype was counted at least ten times. This chain connects TRBV11-3 to TRBJ1-1, with no clear D. Germline V lookup: CDR1 SGHNT, CDR2 YENEEA. There are 13 residues in the CDR3. Trimming left V 7 bases short and J 0 bases short, with 9 bases between. CDR3 sequence: CASKEPVNTEAFF. CDR3 DNA sequence: TGTGCCAGCAAGGAGCCCGTGAACACTGAAGCTTTCTTT.

The chain employs TRBV6-6 and TRBJ1-5; D not resolved. Germline lookup yields CDR1 MNHNY and CDR2 SVGAGI (reference sequence). The ends were cut back, 0 bases at V and 3 bases at J, with 9 bases in the middle. The CDR3 totals 15 residues. The CDR3 sequence is CASSYSIQNNQPQHF. In DNA form, the CDR3 reads TGTGCCAGCAGTTACTCGATACAGAACAATCAGCCCCAGCATTTT.

The chain has TRBV5-6 and TRBJ2-3; 7 bases are a match to TRBD1. Germline V gives CDR1 SGHDT, CDR2 YYEEEE. CDR3 length: 16 amino acids. J gave up 0 bases and V 0 bases, and 4 bases lay outside the gene matches. This chain's CDR3 is CASSLVGQPSTDTQYF. In DNA form, the CDR3 reads TGTGCCAGCAGCTTGGTGGGACAGCCTAGCACAGATACGCAGTATTTT. Based on the CDR3 plus reference TRBV5-6 and TRBJ2-3, the full variable domain is DAGVTQSPTHLIKTRGQQVTLRCSPKSGHDTVSWYQQALGQGPQFIFQYYEEEERQRGNFPDRFSGHQFPNYSSELNVNALLLGDSALYLCASSLVGQPSTDTQYFGPGTRLTVL.

This clonotype appeared once. A single base is all that separates this from a far larger clone, so a read error is likely. V and J are TRBV27 and TRBJ2-4; D gene ambiguous. CDR1 is MNHEY and CDR2 is SMNVEV in the germline V gene (reference sequence). CDR3 length: 13 residues. Trimming shortened V by 2 bases and J by 13 bases, and 15 bases separated the two germline ends. The CDR3 is CASSLDSSLRQYF. DNA of the CDR3: TGTGCCAGCAGTTTAGATTCTAGTTTGCGGCAGTACTTC.